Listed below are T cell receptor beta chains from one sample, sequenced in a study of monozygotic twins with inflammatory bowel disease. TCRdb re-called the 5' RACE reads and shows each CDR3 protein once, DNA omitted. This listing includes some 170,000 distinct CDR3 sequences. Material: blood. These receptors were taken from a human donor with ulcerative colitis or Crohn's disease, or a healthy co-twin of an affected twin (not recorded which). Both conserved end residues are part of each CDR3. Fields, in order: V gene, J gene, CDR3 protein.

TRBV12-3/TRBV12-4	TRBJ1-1	CASSLLGQGIGEAFF
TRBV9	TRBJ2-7	CASSVTASALGPEQYF
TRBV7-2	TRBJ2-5	CASSLLAGEWETQYF
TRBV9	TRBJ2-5	CASSADWGEQETQYF
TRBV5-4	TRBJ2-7	CASSLTSGALEQYF
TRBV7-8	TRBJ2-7	CASSSKRQVGRWEQYF
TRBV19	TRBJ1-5	CASSIQGISNQPQHF
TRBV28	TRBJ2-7	CASSQALGEQYF
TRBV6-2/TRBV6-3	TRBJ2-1	CASSYDIGPRFF
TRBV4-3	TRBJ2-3	CASSPAPSGTDTQYF
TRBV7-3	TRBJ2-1	CASSRGSSGNYNEQFF
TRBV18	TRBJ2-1	CASSPGLAGSYNEQFF
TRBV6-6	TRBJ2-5	CASRRQLGETQYF
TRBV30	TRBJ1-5	CAWGEGNSNQPQHF
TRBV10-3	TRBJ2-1	CAISATNPYNEQFF
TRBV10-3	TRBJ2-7	CAISLGTSGGYEQYF
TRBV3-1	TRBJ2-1	CASSHQRGANEQFF
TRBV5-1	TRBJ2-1	CASSRGQGKDEQFF
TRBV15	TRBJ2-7	CATSRDRLYEQYF
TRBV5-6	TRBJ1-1	CASSPGTENTEAFF
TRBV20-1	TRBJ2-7	CSASSDRGLAYEQYF
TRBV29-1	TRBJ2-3	CSVDRRLSDTQYF